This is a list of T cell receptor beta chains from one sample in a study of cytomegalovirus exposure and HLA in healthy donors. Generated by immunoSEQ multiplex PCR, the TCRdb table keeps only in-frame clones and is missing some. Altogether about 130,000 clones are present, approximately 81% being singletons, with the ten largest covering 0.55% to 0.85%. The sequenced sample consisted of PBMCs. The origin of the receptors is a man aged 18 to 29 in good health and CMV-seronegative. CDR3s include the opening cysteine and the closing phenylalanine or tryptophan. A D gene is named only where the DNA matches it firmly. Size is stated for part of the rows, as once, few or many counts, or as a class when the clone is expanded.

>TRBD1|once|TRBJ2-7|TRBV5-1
CASSFLRQGATYEQYF
TGCGCCAGCAGTTTCTTAAGGCAGGGGGCAACCTACGAGCAGTACTTC
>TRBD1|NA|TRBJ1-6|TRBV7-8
CASSPPPTGDSPLHF
TGTGCCAGCAGCCCCCCACCGACAGGGGATTCACCCCTCCACTTT
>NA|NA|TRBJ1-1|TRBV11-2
CASSLVGVGTSFF
NA
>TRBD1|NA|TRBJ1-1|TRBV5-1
CASSLQGVAEAFF
TGCGCCAGCAGCCTCCAGGGGGTCGCTGAAGCTTTCTTT
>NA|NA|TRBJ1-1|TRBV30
CAWSTGIGRNTEAFF
TGTGCCTGGAGTACAGGGATTGGGAGGAACACTGAAGCTTTCTTT
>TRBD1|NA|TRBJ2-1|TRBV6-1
CASRQGRLNEQFF
TGTGCCAGCCGACAGGGGAGGTTGAATGAGCAGTTCTTC
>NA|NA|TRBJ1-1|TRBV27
CASSFKVGAKNTEAFF
TGTGCCAGCAGTTTTAAAGTAGGGGCGAAGAACACTGAAGCTTTCTTT
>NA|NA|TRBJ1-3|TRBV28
CASSITGSGNTIYF
TGTGCCAGCAGCATAACAGGGTCCGGAAACACCATATATTTT
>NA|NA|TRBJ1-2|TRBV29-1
CSVPGQRDDGYTF
TGCAGCGTCCCAGGACAGCGGGATGATGGCTACACCTTC
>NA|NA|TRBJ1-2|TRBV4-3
CASSQDTRGNFYGYTF
TGCGCCAGCAGCCAAGACACCAGGGGCAATTTCTATGGCTACACCTTC
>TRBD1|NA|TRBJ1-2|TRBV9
CASSVGGTAKSGGYTF
TGTGCCAGCAGCGTAGGCGGGACAGCCAAATCGGGAGGCTACACCTTC
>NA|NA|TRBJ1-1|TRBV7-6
CASSLQAGPGTEAFF
TGTGCCAGCAGCTTACAGGCAGGCCCTGGGACTGAAGCTTTCTTT
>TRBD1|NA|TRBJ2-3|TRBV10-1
CASSETGQGAVTQYF
TGCGCCAGCAGTGAGACTGGACAGGGAGCGGTTACGCAGTATTTT
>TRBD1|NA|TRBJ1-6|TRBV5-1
CASSLGQEKYNSPLHF
TGCGCCAGCAGCCTAGGACAGGAGAAATATAATTCACCCCTCCACTTT
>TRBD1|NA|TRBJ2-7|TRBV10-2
CASSPRGPSSYEQYF
TGCGCCAGCAGCCCGAGGGGGCCGAGCTCCTACGAGCAGTACTTC
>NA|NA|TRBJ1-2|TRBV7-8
CASSTRVQPRGYTF
TGTGCCAGCAGCACGCGGGTCCAACCACGGGGCTACACCTTC
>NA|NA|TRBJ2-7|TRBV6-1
CASRYPSSYEQYF
TGTGCCAGCAGGTATCCCAGCTCCTACGAGCAGTACTTC
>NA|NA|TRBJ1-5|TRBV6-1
CASSERDSNQPQHF
TGTGCCAGCAGTGAACGGGATAGCAATCAGCCCCAGCATTTT
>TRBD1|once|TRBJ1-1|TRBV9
CASSVASGTGGDEAFF
TGTGCCAGCAGCGTAGCTAGCGGGACAGGGGGGGATGAAGCTTTCTTT
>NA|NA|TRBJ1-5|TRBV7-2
CASSPRGGQPQHF
TGTGCCAGCAGCCCCCGGGGGGGACAGCCCCAGCATTTT
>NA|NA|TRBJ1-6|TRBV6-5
CASSQWDITSPLHF
TGTGCCAGCAGCCAATGGGACATTACTTCACCCCTCCACTTT
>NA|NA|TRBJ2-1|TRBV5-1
CASSPGAGDYNEQFF
TGCGCCAGCAGCCCCGGGGCAGGGGATTACAATGAGCAGTTCTTC
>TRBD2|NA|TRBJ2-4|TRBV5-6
CASRRRLAGGENIQYF
TGTGCCAGCAGACGAAGACTAGCGGGGGGGGAAAACATTCAGTACTTC
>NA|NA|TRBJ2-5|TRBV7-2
CASSVSPYRPQETQYF
TGTGCCAGCAGCGTAAGCCCTTACAGGCCACAAGAGACCCAGTACTTC
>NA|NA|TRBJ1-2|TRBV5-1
CASTNGGGYTF
TGCGCCAGCACCAACGGGGGAGGCTACACCTTC
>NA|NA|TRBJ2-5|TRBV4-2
CASSSRRDQETQYF
TGTGCCAGCAGCTCTCGACGGGACCAAGAGACCCAGTACTTC
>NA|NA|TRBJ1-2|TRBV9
CASSVGSGVGYTF
TGTGCCAGCAGCGTAGGGTCAGGGGTTGGCTACACCTTC
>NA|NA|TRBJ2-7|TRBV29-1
CSVEVAGSTYEQYF
TGCAGCGTTGAAGTAGCTGGATCCACCTACGAGCAGTACTTC
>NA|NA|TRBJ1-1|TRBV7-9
CASSFGANTEAFF
TGTGCCAGCAGCTTTGGAGCGAACACTGAAGCTTTCTTT
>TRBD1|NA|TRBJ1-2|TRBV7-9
CASSSLQGENGYTF
TGTGCCAGCAGCTCCCTACAGGGGGAGAATGGCTACACCTTC
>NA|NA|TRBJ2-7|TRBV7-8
CASSQDLTQSEEYF
TGTGCCAGCAGCCAAGACTTGACCCAGTCCGAGGAGTACTTC
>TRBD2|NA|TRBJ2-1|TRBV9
CASNPTGLAYNEQFF
TGTGCCAGCAACCCCACTGGACTAGCCTACAATGAGCAGTTCTTC
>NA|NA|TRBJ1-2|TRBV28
CASWTDPYYGYTF
TGTGCCAGCTGGACAGACCCCTACTATGGCTACACCTTC
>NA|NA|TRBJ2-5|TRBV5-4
CASSLTTGIGETQYF
TGTGCCAGCAGCCTTACCACAGGGATCGGAGAGACCCAGTACTTC
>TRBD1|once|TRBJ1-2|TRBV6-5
CASSTGTGQNYGYTF
TGTGCCAGCAGCACGGGGACAGGGCAGAACTATGGCTACACCTTC
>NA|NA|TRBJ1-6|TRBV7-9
CASSSRDSLSYNSPLHF
TGTGCCAGCAGCTCTCGAGACAGTCTTAGCTATAATTCACCCCTCCACTTT
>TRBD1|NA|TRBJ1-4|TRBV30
CAWSPGQGSEKLFF
TGTGCCTGGAGTCCGGGACAGGGAAGTGAAAAACTGTTTTTT
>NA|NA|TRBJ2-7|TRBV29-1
CSVDSGEWEQYF
TGCAGCGTTGATTCAGGGGAATGGGAGCAGTACTTC
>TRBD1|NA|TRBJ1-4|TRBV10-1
CASSRTGGMEKLFF
TGCGCCAGCAGTCGGACAGGGGGTATGGAAAAACTGTTTTTT
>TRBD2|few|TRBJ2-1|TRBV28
CASGWGGYNEQFF
TGTGCCAGCGGCTGGGGGGGATACAATGAGCAGTTCTTC
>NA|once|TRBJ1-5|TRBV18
CASSEFRGGGNQPQHF
TGTGCCAGCTCAGAATTCAGGGGTGGGGGCAATCAGCCCCAGCATTTT
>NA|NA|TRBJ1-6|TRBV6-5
CASSYAGVVSPLHF
TGTGCCAGCAGTTACGCAGGGGTGGTTTCACCCCTCCACTTT
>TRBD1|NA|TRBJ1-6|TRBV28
CASSPRQGLRNSPLHF
TGTGCCAGCAGTCCTAGACAGGGACTGCGTAATTCACCCCTCCACTTT
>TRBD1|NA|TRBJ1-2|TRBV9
CASSGSRQGEGYGYTF
TGTGCCAGCAGCGGTAGCCGACAGGGGGAAGGCTATGGCTACACCTTC
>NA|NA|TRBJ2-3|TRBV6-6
CASSSSGDTQYF
TGTGCCAGCAGCTCCTCCGGGGATACGCAGTATTTT
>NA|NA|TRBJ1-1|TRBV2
CASSEMGRVGTEAFF
TGTGCCAGCAGTGAGATGGGGAGGGTAGGGACTGAAGCTTTCTTT
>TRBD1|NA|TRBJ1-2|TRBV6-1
CASRPYGTGGGYTF
TGTGCCAGCAGGCCGTACGGGACAGGGGGCGGCTACACCTTC